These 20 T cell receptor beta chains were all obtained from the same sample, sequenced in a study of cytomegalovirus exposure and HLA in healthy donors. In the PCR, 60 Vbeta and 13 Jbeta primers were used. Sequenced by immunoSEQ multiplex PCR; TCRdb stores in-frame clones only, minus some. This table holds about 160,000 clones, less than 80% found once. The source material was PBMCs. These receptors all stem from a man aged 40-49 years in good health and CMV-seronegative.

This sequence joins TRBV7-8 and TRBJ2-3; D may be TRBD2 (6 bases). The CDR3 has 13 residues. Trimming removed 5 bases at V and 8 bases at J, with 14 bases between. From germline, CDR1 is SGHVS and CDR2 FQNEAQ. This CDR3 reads CASSGGTYGTQYF. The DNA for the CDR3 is TGTGCCAGCAGCGGAGGGACTTACGGTACGCAGTATTTT.

The CDR3 is CASSPGPRQGSEETQYF. CDR3 sequence (DNA): TGCGCCAGCAGCCCAGGGCCTCGACAGGGGTCGGAAGAGACCCAGTACTTC. V is TRBV4-1 and J is TRBJ2-5, with 8 nucleotides matching TRBD1. The V and J ends lost 4 bases and 3 bases, in that order; junction bases with no gene match: 13. Germline CDR1 reads MGHRA; CDR2 reads YSYEKL. This CDR3 comprises 17 residues.

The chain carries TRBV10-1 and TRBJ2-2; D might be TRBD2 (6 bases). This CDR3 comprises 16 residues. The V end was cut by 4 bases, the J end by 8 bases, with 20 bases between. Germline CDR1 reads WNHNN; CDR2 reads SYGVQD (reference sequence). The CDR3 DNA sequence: TGCGCCAGCAGTGTTTCCCCGAACCTCGGACTAGGGGAGCTGTTTTTT. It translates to CASSVSPNLGLGELFF.

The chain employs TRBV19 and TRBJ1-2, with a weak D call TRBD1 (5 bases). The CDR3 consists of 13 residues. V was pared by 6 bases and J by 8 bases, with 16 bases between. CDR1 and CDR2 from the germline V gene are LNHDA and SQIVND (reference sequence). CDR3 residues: CASREAGPGGYTF. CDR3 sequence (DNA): TGTGCCAGTAGGGAGGCGGGGCCGGGCGGCTACACCTTC.

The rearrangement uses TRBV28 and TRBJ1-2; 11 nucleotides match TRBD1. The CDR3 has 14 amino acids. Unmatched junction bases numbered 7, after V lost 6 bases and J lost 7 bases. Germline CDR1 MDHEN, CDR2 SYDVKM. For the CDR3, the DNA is TGTGCCAGCAGCCCGGACAGGGGGCAACGTGGCTACACCTTC. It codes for CASSPDRGQRGYTF.

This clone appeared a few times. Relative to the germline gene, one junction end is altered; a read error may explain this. The CDR3 DNA follows: TGTGCCAGCAGCTCCTTGACAGGGGATTTT. It specifies CASSSLTGDF. V is TRBV5-8 and J is TRBJ1-3, with TRBD1 matching over 8 bases. Germline values: CDR1 SGHTS, CDR2 YDEGEE. The CDR3 extends over 10 amino acids.

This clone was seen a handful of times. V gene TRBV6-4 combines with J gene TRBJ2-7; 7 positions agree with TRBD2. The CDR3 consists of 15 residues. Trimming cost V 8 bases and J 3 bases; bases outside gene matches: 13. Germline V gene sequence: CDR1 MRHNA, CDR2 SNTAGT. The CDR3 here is CASPQRLAEHYEQYF. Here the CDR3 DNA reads TGTGCCAGCCCTCAGAGGCTAGCGGAACACTACGAGCAGTACTTC.

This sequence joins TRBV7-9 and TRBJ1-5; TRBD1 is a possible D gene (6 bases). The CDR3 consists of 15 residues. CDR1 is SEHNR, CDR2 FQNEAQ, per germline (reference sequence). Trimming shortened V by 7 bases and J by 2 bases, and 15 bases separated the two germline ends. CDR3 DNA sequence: TGTGCCAGCACCGAGGGAGGGGGAGGCAATCAGCCCCAGCATTTT. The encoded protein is CASTEGGGGNQPQHF.

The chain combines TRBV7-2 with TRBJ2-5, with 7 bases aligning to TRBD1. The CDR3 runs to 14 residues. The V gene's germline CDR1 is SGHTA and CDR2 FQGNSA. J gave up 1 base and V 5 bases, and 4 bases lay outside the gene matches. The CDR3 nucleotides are TGTGCCAGCAGCCCTCGACAGGGCCAAGAGACCCAGTACTTC. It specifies CASSPRQGQETQYF.

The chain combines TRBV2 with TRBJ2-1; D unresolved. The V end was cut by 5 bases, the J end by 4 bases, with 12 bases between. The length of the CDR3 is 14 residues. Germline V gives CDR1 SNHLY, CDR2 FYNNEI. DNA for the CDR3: TGTGCCAGCAGTTACCTTTACTATTACAATGAGCAGTTCTTC. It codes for CASSYLYYYNEQFF.

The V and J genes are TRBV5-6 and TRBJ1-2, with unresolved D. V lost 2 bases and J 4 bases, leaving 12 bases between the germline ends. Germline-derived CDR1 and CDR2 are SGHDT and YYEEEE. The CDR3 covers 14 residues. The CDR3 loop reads CASSFIGGLYGYTF. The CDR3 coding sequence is TGTGCCAGCAGCTTCATTGGAGGGCTCTATGGCTACACCTTC.

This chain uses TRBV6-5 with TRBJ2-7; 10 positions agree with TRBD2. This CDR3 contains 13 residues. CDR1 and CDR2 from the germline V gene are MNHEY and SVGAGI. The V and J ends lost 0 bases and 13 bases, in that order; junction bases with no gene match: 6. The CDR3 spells CASSYSSGRCAYF. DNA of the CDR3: TGTGCCAGCAGTTACTCTAGCGGGAGGTGTGCATACTTC.

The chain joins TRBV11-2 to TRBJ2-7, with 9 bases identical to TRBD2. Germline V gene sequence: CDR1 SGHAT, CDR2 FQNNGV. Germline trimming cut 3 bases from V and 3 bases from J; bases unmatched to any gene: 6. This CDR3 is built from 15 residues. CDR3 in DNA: TGTGCCAGCAGCTTCGCTAGCGGGAACTACTACGAGCAGTACTTC. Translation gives CASSFASGNYYEQYF.

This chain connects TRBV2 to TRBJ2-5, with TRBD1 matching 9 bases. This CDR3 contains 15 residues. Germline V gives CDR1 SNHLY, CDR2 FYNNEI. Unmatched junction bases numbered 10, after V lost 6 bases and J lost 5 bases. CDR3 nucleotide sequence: TGTGCCAGCAGGGCCAGGGACAGGGAGGCCGAGACCCAGTACTTC. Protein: CASRARDREAETQYF.

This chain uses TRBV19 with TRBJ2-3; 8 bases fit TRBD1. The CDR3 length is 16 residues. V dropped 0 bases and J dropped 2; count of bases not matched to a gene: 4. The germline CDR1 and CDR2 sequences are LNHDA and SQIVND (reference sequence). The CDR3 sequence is CASSIEPTGATDTQYF. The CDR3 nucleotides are TGTGCCAGTAGTATAGAACCGACAGGGGCCACAGATACGCAGTATTTT. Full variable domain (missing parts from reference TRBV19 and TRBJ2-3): DGGITQSPKYLFRKEGQNVTLSCEQNLNHDAMYWYRQDPGQGLRLIYYSQIVNDFQKGDIAEGYSVSREKKESFPLTVTSAQKNPTAFYLCASSIEPTGATDTQYFGPGTRLTVL.

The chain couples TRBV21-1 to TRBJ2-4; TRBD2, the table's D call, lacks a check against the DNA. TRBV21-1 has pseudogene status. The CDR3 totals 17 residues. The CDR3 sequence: CANSGTSGPQAKNIQYF. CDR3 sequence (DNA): TGTGCCAACAGTGGGACTAGCGGGCCCCAAGCCAAAAACATTCAGTACTTC.

The CDR3 DNA reads TGCGCCAGCAGCTTGGGCACCTATAGCAATCAGCCCCAGCATTTT. This translates into CASSLGTYSNQPQHF. The chain recombines TRBV5-1 with TRBJ1-5; D unclear. Germline CDR1 is SGHRS and CDR2 is YFSETQ. V lost 0 bases and J lost 0, with 7 bases in between. The CDR3 spans 15 residues.

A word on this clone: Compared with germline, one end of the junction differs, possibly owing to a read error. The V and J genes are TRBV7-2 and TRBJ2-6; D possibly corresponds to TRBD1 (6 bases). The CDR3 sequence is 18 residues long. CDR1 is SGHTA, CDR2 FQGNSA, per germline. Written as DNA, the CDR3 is TGTGCCAGCAGCCCCGATGGACAGTTAATCTCTGGGGCCAACGGCCTGACTTTC. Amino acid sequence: CASSPDGQLISGANGLTF.

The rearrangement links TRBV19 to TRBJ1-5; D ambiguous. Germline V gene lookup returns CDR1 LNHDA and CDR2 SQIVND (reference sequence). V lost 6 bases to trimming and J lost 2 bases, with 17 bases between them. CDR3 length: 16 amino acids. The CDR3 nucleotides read TGTGCCAGTAGCAGACCAGCGCAGCAAGGCAATCAGCCCCAGCATTTT. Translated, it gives CASSRPAQQGNQPQHF.

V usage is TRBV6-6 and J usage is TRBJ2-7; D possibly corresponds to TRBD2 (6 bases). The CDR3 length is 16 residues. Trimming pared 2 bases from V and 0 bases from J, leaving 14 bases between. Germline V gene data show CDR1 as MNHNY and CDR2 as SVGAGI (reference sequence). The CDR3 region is CASSYTGEGGSYEQYF. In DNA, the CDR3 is TGTGCCAGCAGTTACACGGGAGAGGGAGGCTCCTACGAGCAGTACTTC.